The TCR beta chain described here comes from a study of blood T cell repertoires in COVID-19. Germline CDR1 reads MNHNS; CDR2 reads SASEGT. The CDR3 consists of 16 residues. The V segment lost 1 base and the J segment 9 bases; nucleotides outside the gene matches: 9. The count of this clone is one. Using immunoSEQ multiplex PCR, the repertoire was profiled, and TCRdb retains in-frame clones only, with some absent. The sample consists of around 300,000 clones, 90% of them appearing once. The sequence came from a woman in her twenties or thirties who had recovered from COVID-19. The genes are TRBV6-1 and TRBJ2-1; 10 nucleotides align to TRBD2. What was sequenced was PBMCs or T cells enriched from blood (not recorded which). In DNA form, the CDR3 reads TGTGCCAGCAGTGAAGGGCTAGCGGGAGTAAGGGTTGAGCAGTTCTTC. This encodes CASSEGLAGVRVEQFF.